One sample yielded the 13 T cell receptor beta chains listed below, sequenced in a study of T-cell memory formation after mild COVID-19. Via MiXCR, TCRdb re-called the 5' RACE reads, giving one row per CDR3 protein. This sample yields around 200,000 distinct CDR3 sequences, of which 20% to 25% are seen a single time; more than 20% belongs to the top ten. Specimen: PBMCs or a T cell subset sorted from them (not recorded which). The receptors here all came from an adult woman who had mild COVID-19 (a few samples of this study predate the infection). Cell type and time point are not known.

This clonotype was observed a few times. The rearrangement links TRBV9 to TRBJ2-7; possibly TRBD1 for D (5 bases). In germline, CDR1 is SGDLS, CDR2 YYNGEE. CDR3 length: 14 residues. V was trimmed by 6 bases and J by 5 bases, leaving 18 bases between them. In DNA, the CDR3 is TGTGCCAGCACCCGTGGGTCAGGGCTCCACGAGCAGTACTTC. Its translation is CASTRGSGLHEQYF.

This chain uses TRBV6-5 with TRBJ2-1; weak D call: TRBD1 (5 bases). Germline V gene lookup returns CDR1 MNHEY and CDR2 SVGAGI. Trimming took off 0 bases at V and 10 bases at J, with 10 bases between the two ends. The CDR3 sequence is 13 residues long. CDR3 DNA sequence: TGTGCCAGCAGTTACTCGGGCAGGGTAGAGCAGTTCTTC. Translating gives CASSYSGRVEQFF.

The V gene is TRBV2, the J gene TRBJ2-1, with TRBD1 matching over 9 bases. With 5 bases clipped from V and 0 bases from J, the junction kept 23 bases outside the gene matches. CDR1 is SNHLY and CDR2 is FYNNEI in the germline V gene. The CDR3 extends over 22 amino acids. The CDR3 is CASSIPGTGSTDEGSSYNEQFF. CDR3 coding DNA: TGTGCCAGCAGTATTCCCGGGACAGGGAGTACGGACGAAGGGAGCTCCTACAATGAGCAGTTCTTC.

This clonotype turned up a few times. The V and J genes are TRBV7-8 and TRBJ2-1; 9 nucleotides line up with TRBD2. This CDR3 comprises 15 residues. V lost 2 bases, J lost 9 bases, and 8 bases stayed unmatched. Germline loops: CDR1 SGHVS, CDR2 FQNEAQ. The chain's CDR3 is CASSLNLAGGPEQFF. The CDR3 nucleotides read TGTGCCAGCAGCTTAAATCTGGCGGGAGGGCCTGAGCAGTTCTTC.

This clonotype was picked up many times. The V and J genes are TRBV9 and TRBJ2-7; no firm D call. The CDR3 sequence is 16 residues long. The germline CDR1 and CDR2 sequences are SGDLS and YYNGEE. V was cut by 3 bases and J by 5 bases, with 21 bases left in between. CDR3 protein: CASSDQNDGYPNEQYF. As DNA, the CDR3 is TGTGCCAGCAGCGACCAAAACGACGGGTATCCGAACGAGCAGTACTTC.

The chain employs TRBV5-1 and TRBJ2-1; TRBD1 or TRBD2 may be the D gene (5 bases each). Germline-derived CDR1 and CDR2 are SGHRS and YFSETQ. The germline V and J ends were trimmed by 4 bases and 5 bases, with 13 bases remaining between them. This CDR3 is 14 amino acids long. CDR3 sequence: CASSPGRENNEQFF. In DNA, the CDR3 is TGCGCCAGCAGCCCGGGCAGGGAGAACAATGAGCAGTTCTTC.

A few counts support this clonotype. Here the CDR3 DNA reads TGTGCCAGCAGCCATGGACAGGGAGTGTTTGGCTACACCTTC. Translated: CASSHGQGVFGYTF. V usage is TRBV7-9 and J usage is TRBJ1-2, with TRBD1 identical over 8 bases. CDR3 length equals 14 residues. Germline V gene data show CDR1 as SEHNR and CDR2 as FQNEAQ (reference sequence). Trimming removed 5 bases from V and 7 bases from J; junction bases left unmatched: 9.

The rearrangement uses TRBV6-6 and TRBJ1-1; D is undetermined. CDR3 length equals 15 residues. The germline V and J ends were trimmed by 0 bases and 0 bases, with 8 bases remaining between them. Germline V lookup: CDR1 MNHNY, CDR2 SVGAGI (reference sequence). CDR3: CASSYSVTLNTEAFF. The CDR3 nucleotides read TGTGCCAGCAGTTACTCCGTCACATTGAACACTGAAGCTTTCTTT.

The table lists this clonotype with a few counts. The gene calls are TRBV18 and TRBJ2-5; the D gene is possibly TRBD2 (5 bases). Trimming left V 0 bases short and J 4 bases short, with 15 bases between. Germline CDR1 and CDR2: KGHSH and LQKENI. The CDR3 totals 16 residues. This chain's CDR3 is CASSPPFGPEGETQYF. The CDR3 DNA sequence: TGTGCCAGCTCACCACCTTTTGGACCCGAGGGAGAGACCCAGTACTTC.

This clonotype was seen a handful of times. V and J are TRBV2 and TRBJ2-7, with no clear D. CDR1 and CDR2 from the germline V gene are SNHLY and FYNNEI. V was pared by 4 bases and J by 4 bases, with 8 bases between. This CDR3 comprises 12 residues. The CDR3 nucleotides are TGTGCCAGCAGTGGTGGTTTTTACGAGCAGTACTTC. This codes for CASSGGFYEQYF.

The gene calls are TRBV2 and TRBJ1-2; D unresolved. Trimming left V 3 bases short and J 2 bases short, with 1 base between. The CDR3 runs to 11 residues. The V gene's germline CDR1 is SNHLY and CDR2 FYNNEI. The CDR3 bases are TGTGCCAGCAGTGACAACTATGGCTACACCTTC. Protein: CASSDNYGYTF.

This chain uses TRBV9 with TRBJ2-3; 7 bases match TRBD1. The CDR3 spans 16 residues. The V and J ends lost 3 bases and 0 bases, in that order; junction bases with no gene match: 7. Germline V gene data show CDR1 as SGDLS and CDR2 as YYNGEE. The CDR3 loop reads CASSAQGQLSTDTQYF. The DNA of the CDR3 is TGTGCCAGCAGCGCCCAGGGACAGCTTAGCACAGATACGCAGTATTTT. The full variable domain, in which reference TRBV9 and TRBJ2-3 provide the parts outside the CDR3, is DSGVTQTPKHLITATGQRVTLRCSPRSGDLSVYWYQQSLDQGLQFLIQYYNGEERAKGNILERFSAQQFPDLHSELNLSSLELGDSALYFCASSAQGQLSTDTQYFGPGTRLTVL.

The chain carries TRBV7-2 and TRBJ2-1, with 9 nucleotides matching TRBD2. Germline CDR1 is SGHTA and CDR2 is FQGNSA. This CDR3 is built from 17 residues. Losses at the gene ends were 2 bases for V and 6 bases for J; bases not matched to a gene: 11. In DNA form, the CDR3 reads TGTGCCAGCAGCTTAAGTCCTAGCGGGATATTCGGCAATGAGCAGTTCTTC. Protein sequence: CASSLSPSGIFGNEQFF.